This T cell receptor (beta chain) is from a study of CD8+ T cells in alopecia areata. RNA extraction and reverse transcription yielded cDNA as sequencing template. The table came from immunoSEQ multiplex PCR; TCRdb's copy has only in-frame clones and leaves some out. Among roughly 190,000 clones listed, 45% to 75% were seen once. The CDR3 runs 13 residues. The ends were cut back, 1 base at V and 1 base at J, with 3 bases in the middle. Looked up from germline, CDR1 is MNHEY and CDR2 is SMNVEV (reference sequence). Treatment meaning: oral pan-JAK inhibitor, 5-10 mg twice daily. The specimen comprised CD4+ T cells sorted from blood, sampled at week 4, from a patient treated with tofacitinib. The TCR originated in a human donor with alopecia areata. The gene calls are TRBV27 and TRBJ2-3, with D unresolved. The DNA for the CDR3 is TGTGCCAGCAGTTTATTCGGCACAGATACGCAGTATTTT. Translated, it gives CASSLFGTDTQYF.